This TCR beta chain was sequenced for a study of cytomegalovirus exposure and HLA in healthy donors. A multiplex PCR was run with 60 Vbeta primers and 13 Jbeta primers. The protocol was immunoSEQ multiplex PCR, while the TCRdb copy is restricted to in-frame clones and leaves out a portion. This table has approximately 160,000 clones, 68% appearing once. Study-wide results and limits: Common viral pathogens seemed to be connected with several of the most significant clusters, according to a later analysis. A link between a missense DCLRE1C variant and TCR beta V- and J-gene trimming emerged from a later analysis. Whilst most TCR sequences proved rare, a subset of public TCRs occurred across many donors.

The CDR3 runs to 14 residues. Germline CDR1 reads SEHNR; CDR2 reads FQNEAQ (reference sequence). The junction had 6 bases not matched to a gene; V was cut back by 5 bases and J by 2 bases. Concerning this clone itself: Its antigen is still unknown.

The sequenced sample was PBMCs. The chain recombines TRBV7-9 with TRBJ2-7; 7 bases match TRBD2. The TCR originated in a man over 45 in good health and CMV-seronegative. The DNA for the CDR3 is TGTGCCAGCAGCCTCCGACTAGCCCCCTACGAGCAGTACTTC. Residues: CASSLRLAPYEQYF.